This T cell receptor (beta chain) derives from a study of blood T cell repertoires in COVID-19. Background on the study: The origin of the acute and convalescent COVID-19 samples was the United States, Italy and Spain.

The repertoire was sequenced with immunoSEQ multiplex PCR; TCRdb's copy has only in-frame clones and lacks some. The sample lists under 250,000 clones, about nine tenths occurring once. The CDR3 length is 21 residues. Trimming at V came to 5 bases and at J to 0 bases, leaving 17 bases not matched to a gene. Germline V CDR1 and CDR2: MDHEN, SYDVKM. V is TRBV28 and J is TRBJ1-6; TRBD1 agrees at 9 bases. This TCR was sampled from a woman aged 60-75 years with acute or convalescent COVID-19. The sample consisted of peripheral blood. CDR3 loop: CASSGWGPGQGSSSYNSPLHF. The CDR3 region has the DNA TGTGCCAGCAGTGGATGGGGGCCGGGACAGGGAAGTAGCTCCTATAATTCACCCCTCCACTTT.